The entry below describes one T cell receptor (beta chain). The CDR3 spans 14 residues. Germline lookup yields CDR1 MNHNS and CDR2 SASEGT. V shed 1 base and J 4 bases; nucleotides not matched to a gene: 1. Libraries were prepared by immunoSEQ multiplex PCR; TCRdb keeps only in-frame clonotypes and omits some of them. The sample lists approximately 33,000 clones, 84% seen once, with roughly 1.8% in the top ten. The data originate from a study of monozygotic twins with cystic fibrosis. Sequencing was performed on blood. This clonotype originated in a girl aged 2-10 years with cystic fibrosis. This sequence joins TRBV6-1 and TRBJ1-2, with 9 nucleotides matching TRBD1. CDR3 in amino acids: CASSEGDRAYGYTF. The CDR3 bases are TGTGCCAGCAGTGAAGGGGACAGGGCCTATGGCTACACCTTC.